The rows below give T cell receptor beta chains drawn from one sample of a study of blood T cell repertoires in COVID-19. The assay was immunoSEQ multiplex PCR, and TCRdb's table has in-frame clones only and misses some. This repertoire shows roughly 200,000 clones, approximately 85% found once; its top ten account for around 3%. Sequences were obtained from peripheral blood. The receptors here all came from a man aged 55 to 70 with acute or convalescent COVID-19. Both conserved end residues are trimmed from each CDR3.

TRBV28 | ASSLEAGGYTGELF
TRBV6-2/TRBV6-3 | ASSRRPRPSGEETQY
TRBV24-1 | ATSPGTGASFTEAF
TRBV21-1 | ASTYKNRDRLNTEAF
TRBV11-2 | ASSARLAAFYEQY
TRBV20-1 | SASSYPLAGGPETQY
TRBV7-2 | ASSLQGSGHTGELF
TRBV5-4 | ASSFSPGGLNEQF
TRBV5-1 | ASSLDRGNYEQY
TRBV19 | ASTRARESPLH
TRBV9 | ASSVGGGRNTIY
TRBV19 | ARQWHDGRELF
TRBV18 | ASSATGGTGELF
TRBV3-1/TRBV3-2 | ASSQEPQNQPQH
TRBV24-1 | ATSDAGTGGPNEKLF
TRBV19 | ASHQGAGANVLT
TRBV5-1 | ASKAFSGANVLT